A selection of T cell receptor beta chains follows, all from one sample in a study of CD4 T cell repertoires in COVID-19. The protocol was immunoSEQ multiplex PCR, while the TCRdb copy is restricted to in-frame clones and leaves out a portion. The repertoire consists of approximately 75,000 clones, with roughly four fifths occurring once and the leading ten covering about 0.5%. Sequenced here: CD4+ T cells from peripheral blood, sampled after recovery from COVID-19. These TCRs come from a human donor who had COVID-19. The CDR3 runs from the conserved cysteine through the conserved F or W. The D gene is left open where the match is weak. Size values are once, few and many counts, or a class for expanded clones, and some rows have none.

clone_size | j_call | cdr3_length | d_call | v_call | cdr3_nt | cdr3_aa
- | TRBJ2-3 | 15 | TRBD2 | TRBV3-1/TRBV3-2 | TGTGCCAGCAGCGCCCGACTAGCGGTTGGAGATACGCAGTATTTT | CASSARLAVGDTQYF
- | TRBJ2-7 | 12 | - | TRBV5-6 | TGTGCCAGCAGCTTTACAGGCTACGAGCAGTACTTC | CASSFTGYEQYF
- | TRBJ2-1 | 11 | TRBD2 | TRBV5-1 | TGCGCCAGCAGCACGGGACTAGTCTGGTTCTTC | CASSTGLVWFF
- | TRBJ2-7 | 15 | - | TRBV28 | TGTGCCAGCAGTTACCCCCGGGGGAATGCCTACGAGCAGTACTTC | CASSYPRGNAYEQYF
- | TRBJ2-5 | 13 | - | TRBV2 | TGTGCCAGCACCCTAGGATTTCAAGAGACCCAGTACTTC | CASTLGFQETQYF
- | TRBJ2-3 | 15 | - | TRBV7-9 | TGTGCCAGCAGCTTAGTTGTGGGCATCACAGATACGCAGTATTTT | CASSLVVGITDTQYF
- | TRBJ1-5 | 13 | TRBD1 | TRBV10-2 | TGCGCCAGCAGTGAGCAGGGGGTCCAGCCCCAGCATTTT | CASSEQGVQPQHF
- | TRBJ1-5 | 15 | - | TRBV19 | TGTGCCAGTAGTATAGAGAGACCTAGCAATCAGCCCCAGCATTTT | CASSIERPSNQPQHF
few | TRBJ2-7 | 13 | TRBD2 | TRBV27 | TGTGCCAGCAGCCTCACTAGCGGCTACGAGCAGTACTTC | CASSLTSGYEQYF
few | TRBJ2-3 | 16 | - | TRBV4-2 | TGTGCCAGCAGCCCCGGTTCAGGGGGGGGGCGCGATACGCAGTATTTT | CASSPGSGGGRDTQYF
- | TRBJ2-1 | 14 | TRBD2 | TRBV3-1/TRBV3-2 | TGTGCCAGCAACACGCGGGGGGGGTTGGATGAGCAGTTCTTC | CASNTRGGLDEQFF
- | TRBJ2-1 | 16 | - | TRBV19 | TGTGCCAGTAGACCCCCCGGGACTTGGGCGCACAATGAGCAGTTCTTC | CASRPPGTWAHNEQFF
- | TRBJ2-3 | 13 | - | TRBV18 | TGTGCCAGCTCACCGGGACTCACAGATACGCAGTATTTT | CASSPGLTDTQYF
once | TRBJ1-2 | 14 | TRBD1 | TRBV5-8 | TGTGCCAGCAGCCGGGACAGGGGGCATGAGGGCTACACCTTC | CASSRDRGHEGYTF
- | TRBJ2-5 | 11 | - | TRBV20-1 | TGCAGTGCTATACCACAAGAGACCCAGTACTTC | CSAIPQETQYF
- | TRBJ1-2 | 18 | - | TRBV9 | TGTGCCAGCAGCGTAGGGGTAAGGGGAGAAGAGGCCTACTATGGCTACACCTTC | CASSVGVRGEEAYYGYTF
- | TRBJ2-5 | 14 | TRBD1 | TRBV6-5 | TGTGCCAGTGACGACAGGGGGATCCAAGAGACCCAGTACTTC | CASDDRGIQETQYF
- | TRBJ1-1 | 15 | - | TRBV5-4 | TGTGCCAGCAGCCGCAGGGTAGGAGGGGACACTGAAGCTTTCTTT | CASSRRVGGDTEAFF
- | TRBJ2-7 | 15 | - | TRBV7-9 | TGTGCCAGCAGCTTGAACTCGGCTGGCCCGAGAGAGCAGTACTTC | CASSLNSAGPREQYF
- | TRBJ2-2 | 18 | TRBD2 | TRBV11-3 | TGTGCCAGCAGCAACCCGCCCCCTAGCGGGAGCCGCGCCGGGGAGCTGTTTTTT | CASSNPPPSGSRAGELFF
- | TRBJ1-1 | 16 | - | TRBV6-5 | TGTGCCAGCAGTTACTCGAGTATCCGTCGGGGCACTGAAGCTTTCTTT | CASSYSSIRRGTEAFF
- | TRBJ1-5 | 14 | - | TRBV5-1 | TGCGCCAGCAGCGAAGGATCCGCTAATCAGCCCCAGCATTTT | CASSEGSANQPQHF
- | TRBJ1-1 | 13 | - | TRBV6-1 | TGTGCCAGCAGTGACCAGAGTTACACTGAAGCTTTCTTT | CASSDQSYTEAFF
- | TRBJ2-5 | 16 | - | TRBV7-8 | TGTGCCAGCAGCTTAGAAGGTCGGGCAGTGGGGGAGACCCAGTACTTC | CASSLEGRAVGETQYF
few | TRBJ2-3 | 13 | - | TRBV30 | TGTGCCTGGGCCCGCGGGAGCACAGATACGCAGTATTTT | CAWARGSTDTQYF
- | TRBJ1-5 | 13 | - | TRBV19 | TGTGCCAGTAGTATAGGGATCGAGGAGCCCCAGCATTTT | CASSIGIEEPQHF
once | TRBJ2-7 | 13 | - | TRBV30 | TGTGCCTGGAGTGTACGGGGGCCCGGGGTGAAGTACTTC | CAWSVRGPGVKYF
- | TRBJ2-2 | 14 | - | TRBV7-7 | TGTGCCAGCAGCTTGTCACCGAACACCGGGGAGCTGTTTTTT | CASSLSPNTGELFF
- | TRBJ2-7 | 14 | - | TRBV9 | TGTGCCAGCAGCGTAGATGTAGGGGACTACGAGCAGTACTTC | CASSVDVGDYEQYF
- | TRBJ1-2 | 13 | TRBD1 | TRBV11-2 | TGTGCCAGCAGCCTGGACAGGGGCAATGGCTACACCTTC | CASSLDRGNGYTF
- | TRBJ1-2 | 14 | - | TRBV10-3 | TGTGCCATCAGTGACAGGCCCACTGCGCATGGCTACACCTTC | CAISDRPTAHGYTF
once | TRBJ1-1 | 13 | - | TRBV6-1 | TGTGCCAGCAGTGAGTTCCTGAACACTGAAGCTTTCTTT | CASSEFLNTEAFF
- | TRBJ2-7 | 14 | - | TRBV7-2 | TGTGCCAGCAGCTTGGGGACTGCTGCGTACGAGCAGTACTTC | CASSLGTAAYEQYF
- | TRBJ1-5 | 15 | TRBD1 | TRBV7-8 | TGTGCCAGCAGTCTTAAAACAGGGGCCAATCAGCCCCAGCATTTT | CASSLKTGANQPQHF
- | TRBJ2-1 | 16 | TRBD1 | TRBV19 | TGTGCCAGTAGTCGATACCGGGACAGGGCCTACAATGAGCAGTTCTTC | CASSRYRDRAYNEQFF
once | TRBJ2-7 | 15 | TRBD1 | TRBV2 | TGTGCCAGCAGTGTCCATGGACAGGGGGCGAGCGAGCAGTACTTC | CASSVHGQGASEQYF